These 11 T cell receptor beta chains originate from one sample sequenced in a study of shared clonotypes between healthy human individuals. Some clones are missing from TCRdb's copy, which holds only in-frame ones; the method was immunoSEQ multiplex PCR. The data show 640,000 or so clones, 55% to 75% seen once. The sample was memory CD4+ T cells sorted from blood. Subset described: CD45RA-negative fraction. The source is a woman aged 25 to 45 in good health.

The chain combines TRBV5-1 with TRBJ1-2, with D uncertain. Deletions cut 0 bases from V and 7 bases from J, with 7 bases between. CDR1 is SGHRS, CDR2 YFSETQ, per germline. This CDR3 comprises 12 residues. CDR3 protein: CASSLGSAGYTF. In DNA form, the CDR3 reads TGCGCCAGCAGCTTGGGGTCCGCTGGCTACACCTTC.

The chain employs TRBV19 and TRBJ2-1; TRBD2 agrees at 8 bases. CDR1 is LNHDA and CDR2 is SQIVND in the germline V gene (reference sequence). Trimming removed 10 bases from V and 0 bases from J; junction bases left unmatched: 5. CDR3 length: 14 residues. DNA of the CDR3: TGTGCCACTAAGCGGGAGAGCTCCTACAATGAGCAGTTCTTC. Protein sequence: CATKRESSYNEQFF.

V and J are TRBV7-9 and TRBJ1-1; no clear D. CDR3 length: 13 residues. In germline, CDR1 is SEHNR, CDR2 FQNEAQ (reference sequence). Trimming stripped 2 bases from V and 1 base from J, with 5 bases between. The CDR3 DNA is TGTGCCAGCAGCTTACTGGGGAACACTGAAGCTTTCTTT. Protein product: CASSLLGNTEAFF.

V and J are TRBV4-1 and TRBJ2-1, with 14 nucleotides matching TRBD2. J gave up 12 bases and V 0 bases, and 10 bases lay outside the gene matches. This CDR3 contains 17 residues. CDR1 and CDR2 from the germline V gene are MGHRA and YSYEKL. CDR3 protein: CASSQDPGTSGRKAQFF. The CDR3 region has the DNA TGCGCCAGCAGCCAAGATCCCGGGACTAGCGGGAGAAAAGCGCAGTTCTTC.

This clone was seen repeatedly, ten times or more. The chain is built from TRBV7-9 and TRBJ1-2; the match to TRBD1 covers 8 bases. This CDR3 spans 15 amino acids. CDR1 is SEHNR and CDR2 is FQNEAQ in the germline V gene (reference sequence). V gave up 5 bases and J gave up 4 bases; unmatched junction bases: 9. The CDR3, as DNA: TGTGCCAGCAGCCCAAGGACAGGGTTCACCTATGGCTACACCTTC. It codes for CASSPRTGFTYGYTF.

The chain links TRBV27 to TRBJ2-3; TRBD2 matches 10 bases. CDR3 length equals 16 residues. CDR1 is MNHEY and CDR2 is SMNVEV in the germline V gene (reference sequence). The J segment lost 4 bases and the V segment lost 8 bases, leaving 12 bases of the junction unmatched. The CDR3 sequence: CASVKGGAGGSDTQYF. CDR3 sequence (DNA): TGTGCCAGCGTCAAAGGAGGAGCGGGAGGGTCAGATACGCAGTATTTT.

This sequence joins TRBV28 and TRBJ2-7, with TRBD2 matching 7 bases. The CDR3 has 12 residues. Losses at the gene ends were 7 bases for V and 4 bases for J; bases not matched to a gene: 4. From germline, CDR1 is MDHEN and CDR2 SYDVKM. The CDR3 loop reads CASTGGIYEQYF. DNA of the CDR3: TGTGCCAGCACGGGAGGAATTTACGAGCAGTACTTC.

V and J are TRBV7-9 and TRBJ1-1, with TRBD1 matching 7 bases. V lost 2 bases, J lost 6 bases, and 9 bases stayed unmatched. Germline lookup yields CDR1 SEHNR and CDR2 FQNEAQ (reference sequence). This CDR3 region has 15 residues. CDR3 residues: CASSLWRDRAPEAFF. CDR3 coding DNA: TGTGCCAGCAGCTTATGGCGAGACAGGGCGCCTGAAGCTTTCTTT.

The chain links TRBV6-1 to TRBJ1-1; maybe TRBD1 (5 bases). The germline gives CDR1 MNHNS, CDR2 SASEGT. The V end was cut by 5 bases, the J end by 6 bases, with 13 bases between. The length of the CDR3 is 13 residues. The CDR3 sequence is CASSPRGWSEAFF. The CDR3 bases are TGTGCCAGCAGTCCTAGGGGATGGTCTGAAGCTTTCTTT.

This clone was seen a few times. The J gene is TRBJ1-5, the V gene TRBV19, with D perhaps TRBD1 (5 bases). The germline V gene encodes CDR1 LNHDA and CDR2 SQIVND (reference sequence). This CDR3 contains 14 residues. V was clipped by 3 bases and J by 5 bases, with 11 bases between them. The CDR3 protein is CASSMGGFDQPQHF. DNA of the CDR3: TGTGCCAGTAGTATGGGGGGTTTCGATCAGCCCCAGCATTTT.

The chain couples TRBV5-1 to TRBJ1-3; D ambiguous. Germline CDR1 SGHRS, CDR2 YFSETQ. The CDR3 is 14 amino acids. Trimming took 7 bases from V and 0 from J, leaving 11 bases between them. The DNA for the CDR3 is TGCGCCAGCGCCGCGGAGAGCTCTGGAAACACCATATATTTT. Its protein product is CASAAESSGNTIYF. Combining the CDR3 with reference TRBV5-1 and TRBJ1-3 gives the whole variable domain KAGVTQTPRYLIKTRGQQVTLSCSPISGHRSVSWYQQTPGQGLQFLFEYFSETQRNKGNFPGRFSGRQFSNSRSEMNVSTLELGDSALYLCASAAESSGNTIYFGEGSWLTVV.